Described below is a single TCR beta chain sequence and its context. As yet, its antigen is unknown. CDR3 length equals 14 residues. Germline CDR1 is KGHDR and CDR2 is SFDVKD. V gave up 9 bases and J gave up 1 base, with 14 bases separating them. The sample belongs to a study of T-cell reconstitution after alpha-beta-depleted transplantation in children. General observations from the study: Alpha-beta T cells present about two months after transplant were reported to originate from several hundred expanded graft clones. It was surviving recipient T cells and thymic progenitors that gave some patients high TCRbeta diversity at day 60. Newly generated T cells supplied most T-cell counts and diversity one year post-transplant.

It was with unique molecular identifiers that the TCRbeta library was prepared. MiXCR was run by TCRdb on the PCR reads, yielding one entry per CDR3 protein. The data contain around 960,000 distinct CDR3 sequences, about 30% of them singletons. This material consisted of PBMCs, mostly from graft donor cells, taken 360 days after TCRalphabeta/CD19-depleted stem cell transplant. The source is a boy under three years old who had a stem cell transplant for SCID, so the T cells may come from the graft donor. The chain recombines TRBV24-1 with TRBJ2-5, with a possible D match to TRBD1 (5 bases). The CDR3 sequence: CATVRRQSQETQYF. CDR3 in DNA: TGTGCCACCGTACGTAGACAGTCCCAAGAGACCCAGTACTTC.